The rows below give T cell receptor beta chains drawn from one sample of a study of cytomegalovirus exposure and HLA in healthy donors. Sequenced by immunoSEQ multiplex PCR; TCRdb stores in-frame clones only, minus some. Of around 190,000 clones in the sample, 75% to 80% are singletons; the top ten hold 11% to 15%. Source material: PBMCs. Source of these receptors: a woman aged 25 to 45 in good health and CMV-seropositive. CDR3s include the opening cysteine and the closing phenylalanine or tryptophan. The D gene is left open where the match is weak. The size of a clone is reported for some rows only, either as once, few or many, or as a class for expanded clones.

TRBJ2-7	14	TRBV2	-	TRBD2	CASRGGGFGYEQYF	TGTGCCAGTCGTGGCGGGGGGTTTGGGTACGAGCAGTACTTC
TRBJ2-7	13	TRBV29-1	-	TRBD1	CSVEQGAEYEQYF	TGCAGCGTCGAACAGGGGGCGGAGTACGAGCAGTACTTC
TRBJ2-2	15	TRBV6-1	-	TRBD1	CASRARTGSTGELFF	TGTGCCAGCAGGGCCCGGACAGGGAGCACCGGGGAGCTGTTTTTT
TRBJ1-5	15	TRBV6-1	-	-	CASSSLGSNNQPQHF	TGTGCCAGCAGTTCCCTGGGGAGTAACAATCAGCCCCAGCATTTT
TRBJ2-2	14	TRBV2	-	-	CASTLQTSPGELFF	TGTGCCAGCACCCTCCAGACTAGTCCCGGGGAGCTGTTTTTT
TRBJ1-5	12	TRBV30	-	-	CAWSNLNQPQHF	TGTGCCTGGAGTAATCTCAATCAGCCCCAGCATTTT
TRBJ2-3	16	TRBV5-6	-	TRBD1	CASSFRRDRKTDTQYF	TGTGCCAGCAGCTTCCGCCGGGACAGGAAAACAGATACGCAGTATTTT
TRBJ2-1	15	TRBV7-9	-	TRBD2	CASSSRTSAYNEQFF	TGTGCCAGCAGCTCACGGACTAGCGCTTACAATGAGCAGTTCTTC
TRBJ2-7	18	TRBV7-8	-	TRBD2	CASSLIRLAGLKGYEQYF	TGTGCCAGCAGCTTAATCCGACTAGCGGGACTCAAGGGATACGAGCAGTACTTC
TRBJ1-4	12	TRBV30	-	-	CAWGRANEKLFF	TGTGCCTGGGGCAGGGCGAATGAAAAACTGTTTTTT
TRBJ2-2	18	TRBV6-1	-	TRBD2	CASSEVLGGGSYTGELFF	TGTGCCAGCAGTGAAGTTCTTGGGGGGGGATCGTACACCGGGGAGCTGTTTTTT
TRBJ1-1	14	TRBV13	-	-	CASSSETGGTEAFF	TGTGCCAGCAGCTCGGAGACGGGAGGTACTGAAGCTTTCTTT
TRBJ1-1	13	TRBV30	once	-	CAWSVHGGFETFF	TGTGCCTGGAGTGTACACGGGGGGTTTGAAACTTTCTTT
TRBJ2-3	15	TRBV19	few	-	CASSIDALSTDTQYF	TGTGCCAGTAGTATAGATGCCCTAAGCACAGATACGCAGTATTTT
TRBJ2-1	16	TRBV4-1	once	-	CASSQESRVYYNEQFF	TGCGCCAGCAGCCAAGAGTCCAGGGTCTACTACAATGAGCAGTTCTTC
TRBJ1-2	15	TRBV6-1	-	TRBD1	CASSEVDRGRSGYTF	TGTGCCAGCAGTGAGGTTGACAGGGGAAGATCTGGCTACACCTTC
TRBJ1-4	13	TRBV29-1	-	TRBD1	CSASQGAGEKLFF	TGCAGCGCCTCACAGGGGGCGGGTGAAAAACTGTTTTTT
TRBJ1-2	13	TRBV2	once	-	CASSVARGEGYTF	TGTGCCAGCAGTGTTGCCAGGGGCGAAGGCTACACCTTC
TRBJ2-2	14	TRBV6-4	-	TRBD1	CASSDQGASGELFF	TGTGCCAGCAGTGACCAGGGGGCGAGCGGGGAGCTGTTTTTT
TRBJ1-2	12	TRBV5-1	once	TRBD1	CASSRDRDGYTF	TGCGCCAGCAGCCGCGACAGGGATGGCTACACCTTC
TRBJ2-7	15	TRBV28	-	-	CASSLGAGNPYEQYF	TGTGCCAGCAGCCTGGGGGCAGGGAATCCCTACGAGCAGTACTTC
TRBJ2-7	21	TRBV15	-	-	CATSRATGNLDCTIIRVEQYF	TGTGCCACCAGCAGAGCAACAGGGAACTTGGACTGCACAATTATAAGGGTCGAGCAGTACTTC
TRBJ1-1	15	TRBV11-2	-	-	CASSLFGGVDTEAFF	TGTGCCAGCAGCTTATTCGGGGGTGTGGACACTGAAGCTTTCTTT
TRBJ2-7	14	TRBV5-1	once	-	CASSRYSESIEQYF	TGCGCCAGCAGCCGGTACTCTGAGAGCATTGAGCAGTACTTC
TRBJ1-1	13	TRBV28	-	-	CASSLRGWGEAFF	TGTGCCAGCAGTTTACGGGGGTGGGGTGAAGCTTTCTTT
TRBJ1-5	15	TRBV6-6	-	TRBD1	CASSYRTGGNQPQHF	TGTGCCAGCAGTTACCGGACAGGGGGCAATCAGCCCCAGCATTTT
TRBJ1-4	13	TRBV2	-	TRBD1	CASSGGQGVKLFF	TGTGCCAGCAGCGGTGGACAGGGAGTCAAACTGTTTTTT
TRBJ2-7	17	TRBV18	-	-	CASSAVSLDPWFYEQYF	TGTGCCAGCTCAGCGGTCAGCCTAGACCCTTGGTTCTACGAGCAGTACTTC
TRBJ2-5	13	TRBV6-1	-	-	CASSELAEETQYF	TGTGCCAGCAGTGAATTGGCAGAAGAGACCCAGTACTTC
TRBJ1-5	14	TRBV2	-	-	CASNDSGYHQPQHF	TGTGCCAGCAATGATTCGGGGTACCATCAGCCCCAGCATTTT
TRBJ2-3	14	TRBV15	-	-	CATSRDPGGGTQYF	TGTGCCACCAGCAGAGACCCCGGGGGAGGTACGCAGTATTTT
TRBJ1-2	13	TRBV5-1	-	-	CASSFDINYGYTF	TGCGCCAGCAGCTTCGACATAAACTATGGCTACACCTTC
TRBJ1-1	15	TRBV5-1	-	-	CASSSLPTGNTEAFF	TGCGCCAGCAGCTCACTTCCGACGGGGAACACTGAAGCTTTCTTT
TRBJ1-6	16	TRBV5-6	-	TRBD1	CASSPEEGARNSPLHF	TGTGCCAGCAGCCCGGAAGAGGGGGCGCGGAATTCACCCCTCCACTTT
TRBJ2-1	17	TRBV15	-	TRBD2	CATSRARASGTGNEQFF	TGTGCCACCAGCAGAGCTAGGGCTAGCGGGACTGGCAATGAGCAGTTCTTC
TRBJ1-6	17	TRBV30	-	-	CACKGTQPGSYNSPLHF	TGTGCCTGTAAGGGGACTCAACCCGGCTCCTATAATTCACCCCTCCACTTT
TRBJ2-3	13	TRBV6-1	-	-	CASSEQIANTQYF	TGTGCCAGCAGTGAACAAATAGCGAATACGCAGTATTTT
TRBJ1-2	16	TRBV6-1	-	TRBD1	CASSGGGTGTVYGYTF	TGTGCCAGCAGTGGAGGAGGGACCGGGACAGTCTATGGCTACACCTTC
TRBJ2-5	15	TRBV5-1	-	TRBD1	CASSDGTANQETQYF	TGCGCCAGCAGCGACGGGACAGCGAACCAAGAGACCCAGTACTTC
TRBJ2-7	13	TRBV7-3	-	-	CASSLVDQGEQYF	TGTGCCAGCAGCTTAGTTGACCAGGGAGAGCAGTACTTC
TRBJ2-2	16	TRBV5-6	-	TRBD1	CASSKDRAEVTGELFF	TGTGCCAGCAGCAAGGACAGGGCCGAGGTAACCGGGGAGCTGTTTTTT
TRBJ1-1	12	TRBV18	-	-	CASSTGNTEAFF	TGTGCCAGCTCTACAGGGAACACTGAAGCTTTCTTT
TRBJ2-1	16	TRBV9	-	-	CASSVESGSSYNEQFF	TGTGCCAGCAGCGTAGAGAGCGGCAGCTCCTACAATGAGCAGTTCTTC
TRBJ2-7	16	TRBV4-1	-	TRBD2	CASSQGVMAGEREQYF	TGCGCCAGCAGCCAAGGGGTAATGGCGGGGGAGAGGGAGCAGTACTTC
TRBJ2-7	17	TRBV27	-	-	CASSFRNTGSEYYEQYF	TGTGCCAGCAGTTTTCGAAACACAGGTTCGGAATACTACGAGCAGTACTTC
TRBJ2-7	14	TRBV28	once	TRBD2	CASSFRRGDYEQYF	TGTGCCAGCAGTTTTCGGCGGGGGGACTACGAGCAGTACTTC
TRBJ2-7	15	TRBV6-5	-	TRBD2	CASSFLAGGTYEQYF	TGTGCCAGCAGTTTCCTAGCGGGAGGCACCTACGAGCAGTACTTC
TRBJ2-6	17	TRBV19	few	-	CASSIQGLSSGANVLTF	TGTGCCAGTAGTATACAAGGACTGAGCTCTGGGGCCAACGTCCTGACTTTC